This T cell receptor beta chain was observed in a study of blood T cell repertoires in COVID-19. Across the whole study: Italy, Spain and the United States were the sources of the convalescent and acute COVID-19 samples. From T cells, B-cell-depleted T cells, or PBMCs came the material, which was cDNA or gDNA.

In the original analysis: Cell counts per sample came from amplifying reference gene primers. Some clones are missing from TCRdb's copy, which holds only in-frame ones; the method was immunoSEQ multiplex PCR. The DNA was the basis for D and trimming; V, J and clone size are from that table. The sample has 300,000 to 400,000 clones; roughly 86% are singletons. The junction had 11 bases not matched to a gene; V was cut back by 6 bases and J by 10 bases. This CDR3 spans 14 amino acids. Germline V gives CDR1 SGHVS, CDR2 FQNEAQ. The sequence was obtained from a woman in her forties or fifties who had recovered from COVID-19. The chain employs TRBV7-8 and TRBJ2-5; 10 positions agree with TRBD2. The sequenced material came from peripheral blood. The DNA for the CDR3 is TGTGCCAGCAGGCGGCTAGCGGGAGAGGGTATCCAGTACTTC. Residues: CASRRLAGEGIQYF.